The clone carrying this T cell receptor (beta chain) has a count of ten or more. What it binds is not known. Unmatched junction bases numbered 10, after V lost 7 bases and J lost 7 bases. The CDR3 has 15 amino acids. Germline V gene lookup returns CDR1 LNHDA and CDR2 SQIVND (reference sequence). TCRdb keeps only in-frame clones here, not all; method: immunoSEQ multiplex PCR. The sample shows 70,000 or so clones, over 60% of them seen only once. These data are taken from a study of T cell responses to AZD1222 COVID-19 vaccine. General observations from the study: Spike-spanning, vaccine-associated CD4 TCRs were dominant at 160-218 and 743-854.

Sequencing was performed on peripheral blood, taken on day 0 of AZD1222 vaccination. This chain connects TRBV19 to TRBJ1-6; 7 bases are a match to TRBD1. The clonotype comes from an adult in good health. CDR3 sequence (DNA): TGTGCCAGTAACTTTTTCGACAGGGACAATTCACCCCTCCACTTT. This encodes CASNFFDRDNSPLHF.